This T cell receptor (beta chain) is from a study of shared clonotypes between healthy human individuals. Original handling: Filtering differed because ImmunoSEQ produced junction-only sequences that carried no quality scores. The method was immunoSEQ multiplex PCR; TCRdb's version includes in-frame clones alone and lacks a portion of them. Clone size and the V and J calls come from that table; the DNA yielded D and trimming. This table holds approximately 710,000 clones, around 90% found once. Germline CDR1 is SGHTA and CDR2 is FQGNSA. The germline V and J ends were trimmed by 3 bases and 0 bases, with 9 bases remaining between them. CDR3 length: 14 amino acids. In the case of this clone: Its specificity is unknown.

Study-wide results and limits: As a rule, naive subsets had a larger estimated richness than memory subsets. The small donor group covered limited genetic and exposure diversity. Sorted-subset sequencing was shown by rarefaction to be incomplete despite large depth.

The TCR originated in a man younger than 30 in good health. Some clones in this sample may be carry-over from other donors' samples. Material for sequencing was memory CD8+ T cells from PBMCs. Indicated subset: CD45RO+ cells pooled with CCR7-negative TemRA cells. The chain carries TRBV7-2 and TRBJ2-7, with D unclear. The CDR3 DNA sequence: TGTGCCAGCAGCTTTAGCACCTTCTCCTACGAGCAGTACTTC. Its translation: CASSFSTFSYEQYF.